The rows below give T cell receptor beta chains drawn from one sample of a study of shared clonotypes between healthy human individuals. Method: immunoSEQ multiplex PCR; TCRdb's copy keeps in-frame clones and lacks some. The top ten clones hold more than 1.5% of a sample with around 700,000 clones, roughly 70% of them seen once. Sequenced sample: memory CD4+ T cells sorted from blood. The receptors shown here come from a woman aged 25 to 39 in good health. The CDR3 runs from the conserved cysteine through the conserved F or W. D genes are given only for firm matches. Some rows have no size entry. The others give once, few or many, or a class for an expanded clone.

abundance: NA; j_gene: TRBJ1-5; d_gene: NA; v_gene: TRBV18; CDR3aa: CASSIPNQPQHF; CDR3nt: TGTGCCAGCTCAATCCCCAATCAGCCCCAGCATTTT
abundance: NA; j_gene: TRBJ2-5; d_gene: TRBD2; v_gene: TRBV25-1; CDR3aa: CASSYAGEETQYF; CDR3nt: TGTGCCAGCAGTTACGCGGGAGAAGAGACCCAGTACTTC
abundance: NA; j_gene: TRBJ2-6; d_gene: NA; v_gene: TRBV30; CDR3aa: CAWRGKGPSGANVLTF; CDR3nt: TGTGCCTGGAGAGGCAAAGGGCCCTCTGGGGCCAACGTCCTGACTTTC
abundance: NA; j_gene: TRBJ1-2; d_gene: NA; v_gene: TRBV30; CDR3aa: CAWIPTGRDSHTF; CDR3nt: TGTGCCTGGATCCCCACGGGTCGGGATTCTCACACCTTC
abundance: NA; j_gene: TRBJ2-7; d_gene: NA; v_gene: TRBV29-1; CDR3aa: CSVEGQQEYEQYF; CDR3nt: TGCAGCGTTGAGGGACAACAAGAATACGAGCAGTACTTC
abundance: NA; j_gene: TRBJ2-1; d_gene: NA; v_gene: TRBV19; CDR3aa: CAPWRTYNEQFF; CDR3nt: TGTGCCCCTTGGCGAACTTACAATGAGCAGTTCTTC
abundance: NA; j_gene: TRBJ2-7; d_gene: TRBD1; v_gene: TRBV13; CDR3aa: CASSGDRGLEQYF; CDR3nt: TGTGCCAGCAGCGGAGACAGGGGGCTCGAGCAGTACTTC
abundance: few; j_gene: TRBJ2-1; d_gene: NA; v_gene: TRBV5-3; CDR3aa: CARIRYGWNSYNEQFF; CDR3nt: TGTGCCAGAATCCGCTATGGCTGGAACTCCTACAATGAGCAGTTCTTC
abundance: NA; j_gene: TRBJ1-1; d_gene: TRBD1; v_gene: TRBV7-9; CDR3aa: CASSTDRKTTEAFF; CDR3nt: TGTGCCAGCAGCACGGACAGGAAGACCACTGAAGCTTTCTTT
abundance: few; j_gene: TRBJ2-1; d_gene: TRBD1; v_gene: TRBV2; CDR3aa: CASRTGTGSSYNEQFF; CDR3nt: TGTGCCAGCAGAACCGGGACAGGGAGCTCCTACAATGAGCAGTTCTTC
abundance: NA; j_gene: TRBJ1-5; d_gene: NA; v_gene: TRBV19; CDR3aa: CASSIGGRFNQPQHF; CDR3nt: TGTGCCAGTAGTATAGGGGGCAGATTCAATCAGCCCCAGCATTTT
abundance: NA; j_gene: TRBJ1-2; d_gene: NA; v_gene: TRBV10-1; CDR3aa: CASSVDRDYGYTF; CDR3nt: TGCGCCAGCAGCGTGGACAGAGACTATGGCTACACCTTC
abundance: NA; j_gene: TRBJ1-5; d_gene: NA; v_gene: TRBV19; CDR3aa: CASSILGTRADQPQHF; CDR3nt: TGTGCCAGTAGTATCCTTGGGACCCGAGCCGATCAGCCCCAGCATTTT
abundance: once; j_gene: TRBJ2-5; d_gene: NA; v_gene: TRBV11-2; CDR3aa: CASSSGGAAQETQYF; CDR3nt: TGTGCCAGCAGCTCAGGGGGGGCAGCTCAAGAGACCCAGTACTTC
abundance: NA; j_gene: TRBJ2-4; d_gene: TRBD1; v_gene: TRBV6-5; CDR3aa: CASSYPHRGAKNIQYF; CDR3nt: TGTGCCAGCAGTTACCCCCACAGGGGAGCCAAAAACATTCAGTACTTC
abundance: once; j_gene: TRBJ2-3; d_gene: TRBD2; v_gene: TRBV30; CDR3aa: CACGGGMRDTQYF; CDR3nt: TGTGCCTGTGGGGGGGGAATGAGAGATACGCAGTATTTT
abundance: NA; j_gene: TRBJ2-7; d_gene: TRBD1; v_gene: TRBV7-8; CDR3aa: CASKYRGQGYEQYF; CDR3nt: TGTGCCAGCAAATACCGAGGACAGGGATACGAGCAGTACTTC
abundance: NA; j_gene: TRBJ1-1; d_gene: NA; v_gene: TRBV28; CDR3aa: CASSLGISTEAFF; CDR3nt: TGTGCCAGCAGTTTAGGGATTTCTACTGAAGCTTTCTTT
abundance: few; j_gene: TRBJ2-7; d_gene: NA; v_gene: TRBV6-5; CDR3aa: CASSGPGSSSYEQYF; CDR3nt: TGTGCCAGCAGTGGTCCGGGATCGAGCTCCTACGAGCAGTACTTC
abundance: NA; j_gene: TRBJ1-3; d_gene: NA; v_gene: TRBV11-2; CDR3aa: CASSFLESVDTIYF; CDR3nt: TGTGCCAGCAGCTTTTTGGAGTCGGTAGACACCATATATTTT
abundance: NA; j_gene: TRBJ1-2; d_gene: NA; v_gene: TRBV6-1; CDR3aa: CASSEVGATYYGYTF; CDR3nt: TGTGCCAGCAGTGAAGTGGGCGCTACATACTATGGCTACACCTTC
abundance: many; j_gene: TRBJ1-5; d_gene: NA; v_gene: TRBV7-2; CDR3aa: CASSLSALVSNQPQHF; CDR3nt: TGTGCCAGCAGCTTGTCGGCCCTTGTTAGCAATCAGCCCCAGCATTTT
abundance: few; j_gene: TRBJ1-1; d_gene: NA; v_gene: TRBV19; CDR3aa: CASSSQGPAEAFF; CDR3nt: TGTGCCAGTAGTAGCCAGGGACCCGCTGAAGCTTTCTTT